This T cell receptor beta chain was observed in a study of beta chain features in type 1 diabetes. All sorted populations exceeded 95% purity. CDR3 size: 13 residues. The germline V and J ends were trimmed by 3 bases and 7 bases, with 12 bases remaining between them. Germline V gene data show CDR1 as SGHAT and CDR2 as FQNNGV. Study-level results: In every one of the four CD4+ subsets, TCRB CDR3s were moderately but significantly shorter in Type 1 diabetes patients.

Every isolated RNA sample was fully reverse transcribed, so sequencing captured expressed TCRB transcripts. Using immunoSEQ multiplex PCR, the repertoire was profiled, and TCRdb retains in-frame clones only, with some absent. The sample contains about 710,000 clones, more than 12% of which appear only once. A few counts support this clone. Antigen unknown. The sequence was obtained from a young man with type 1 diabetes. This sequence joins TRBV11-2 and TRBJ1-2; D perhaps matches TRBD1 (5 bases). Source material: naive CD4+ T cells from blood. CDR3: CASSFKGHSGYTF. The CDR3, as DNA: TGTGCCAGCAGCTTTAAGGGGCACAGTGGCTACACCTTC.